A selection of T cell receptor beta chains follows, all from one sample in a study of cytomegalovirus exposure and HLA in healthy donors. Assay: immunoSEQ multiplex PCR; the TCRdb copy retains only in-frame clones and omits some. Among more than 85,000 clones listed, roughly four fifths were seen once. Sample: PBMCs. Receptor source: a male donor in good health and CMV-seropositive. CDR3s include the opening cysteine and the closing phenylalanine or tryptophan. Fields, in order: clone size, D gene, J gene, V gene, CDR3 length, CDR3 DNA, CDR3 protein. D genes are given only for firm matches. The listing skips clone size in some rows; elsewhere it reads once, few, many or a size class.

clone size: .
D gene: TRBD2
J gene: TRBJ2-1
V gene: TRBV19
CDR3 length: 18
CDR3 DNA: TGTGCCAGTAGTACCCCTCGACTAGCGGGGGGGCCTGGCAATGAGCAGTTCTTC
CDR3 protein: CASSTPRLAGGPGNEQFF

clone size: .
D gene: TRBD2
J gene: TRBJ2-1
V gene: TRBV6-1
CDR3 length: 16
CDR3 DNA: TGTGCCAGCAGTGAAGCCCTAGCGGGGGGGAACAATGAGCAGTTCTTC
CDR3 protein: CASSEALAGGNNEQFF

clone size: .
D gene: TRBD1
J gene: TRBJ1-1
V gene: TRBV7-3
CDR3 length: 15
CDR3 DNA: TGTGCCAGCAGCTTAAACGGACAGGGTCTCTCTGAAGCTTTCTTT
CDR3 protein: CASSLNGQGLSEAFF

clone size: .
D gene: .
J gene: TRBJ1-2
V gene: TRBV30
CDR3 length: 15
CDR3 DNA: TGTGCCTGGAATACTAAACAGGGAAGACTTGGTGGCTACACCTTC
CDR3 protein: CAWNTKQGRLGGYTF

clone size: .
D gene: .
J gene: TRBJ1-6
V gene: TRBV7-2
CDR3 length: 15
CDR3 DNA: TGTGCCAGCAGCCAACCCCGGGGGACGGGTTCACCCCTCCACTTT
CDR3 protein: CASSQPRGTGSPLHF

clone size: .
D gene: .
J gene: TRBJ2-7
V gene: TRBV25-1
CDR3 length: 14
CDR3 DNA: TGTGCCAGCAGTACTATGGGGGGAGGCGACGAGCAGTACTTC
CDR3 protein: CASSTMGGGDEQYF

clone size: .
D gene: .
J gene: TRBJ1-2
V gene: TRBV28
CDR3 length: 15
CDR3 DNA: TGTGCCAGCAGTCCCCCGAAGGGGCTTCGGGAGGGCTACACCTTC
CDR3 protein: CASSPPKGLREGYTF

clone size: few
D gene: .
J gene: TRBJ2-7
V gene: TRBV19
CDR3 length: 14
CDR3 DNA: TGTGCCAGTAGTTGGCGGTCAGGGGACTACGAGCAGTACTTC
CDR3 protein: CASSWRSGDYEQYF

clone size: .
D gene: TRBD1
J gene: TRBJ1-5
V gene: TRBV10-3
CDR3 length: 17
CDR3 DNA: TGTGCCATCAGTGATTACGGACAGGGGGGTGGCAATCAGCCCCAGCATTTT
CDR3 protein: CAISDYGQGGGNQPQHF

clone size: .
D gene: TRBD1
J gene: TRBJ1-5
V gene: TRBV25-1
CDR3 length: 15
CDR3 DNA: TGTGCCAGCAGCGGACAGGGTTCCGACAATCAGCCCCAGCATTTT
CDR3 protein: CASSGQGSDNQPQHF

clone size: .
D gene: TRBD2
J gene: TRBJ2-1
V gene: TRBV6-1
CDR3 length: 14
CDR3 DNA: TGTGCCAGCAGTGGGCTAGCGGGGGGTGATGAGCAGTTCTTC
CDR3 protein: CASSGLAGGDEQFF

clone size: .
D gene: .
J gene: TRBJ1-2
V gene: TRBV4-2
CDR3 length: 13
CDR3 DNA: TGTGCCAGCAGTGCAAATAGAGCTAGTGGCTACACCTTC
CDR3 protein: CASSANRASGYTF

clone size: once
D gene: .
J gene: TRBJ1-5
V gene: TRBV6-5
CDR3 length: 16
CDR3 DNA: TGTGCCAGCAGTTACTCATGGGGGCGCAAGAATCAGCCCCAGCATTTT
CDR3 protein: CASSYSWGRKNQPQHF

clone size: few
D gene: TRBD1
J gene: TRBJ1-5
V gene: TRBV6-5
CDR3 length: 15
CDR3 DNA: TGTGCCACCAACCCCACAGGGGCCGCAAATCAGCCCCAGCATTTT
CDR3 protein: CATNPTGAANQPQHF

clone size: few
D gene: .
J gene: TRBJ1-1
V gene: TRBV6-5
CDR3 length: 13
CDR3 DNA: TGTGCCAGCAGCCGGACAGCGAACACTGAAGCTTTCTTT
CDR3 protein: CASSRTANTEAFF

clone size: .
D gene: .
J gene: TRBJ2-7
V gene: TRBV20-1
CDR3 length: 10
CDR3 DNA: TGCAGTGCTGTTATCAGCGAGCAGTACTTC
CDR3 protein: CSAVISEQYF

clone size: once
D gene: .
J gene: TRBJ1-4
V gene: TRBV6-5
CDR3 length: 15
CDR3 DNA: TGTGCCAGCAGTTACACCACGGGGGTGGATGAAAAACTGTTTTTT
CDR3 protein: CASSYTTGVDEKLFF

clone size: .
D gene: TRBD1
J gene: TRBJ2-2
V gene: TRBV28
CDR3 length: 15
CDR3 DNA: TGTGCCAGCAGTTTATCAGGGGGCAGGACCGGGGAGCTGTTTTTT
CDR3 protein: CASSLSGGRTGELFF

clone size: .
D gene: TRBD1
J gene: TRBJ1-1
V gene: TRBV7-9
CDR3 length: 17
CDR3 DNA: TGTGCCAGCAGCTTGTCAGGGGGGTACGTATCCGGAACTGAAGCTTTCTTT
CDR3 protein: CASSLSGGYVSGTEAFF

clone size: .
D gene: TRBD1
J gene: TRBJ2-7
V gene: TRBV7-9
CDR3 length: 14
CDR3 DNA: TGTGCCAGCAGCAGGGGACAGACCCGGGGAGAGCAGTACTTC
CDR3 protein: CASSRGQTRGEQYF

clone size: .
D gene: TRBD2
J gene: TRBJ2-5
V gene: TRBV4-2
CDR3 length: 20
CDR3 DNA: TGTGCCAGCAGCCAAGGAAGCGGACTAGCGGGGAGAAAGTACCAAGAGACCCAGTACTTC
CDR3 protein: CASSQGSGLAGRKYQETQYF

clone size: .
D gene: .
J gene: TRBJ2-7
V gene: TRBV30
CDR3 length: 15
CDR3 DNA: TGTGCCTGGAGTGTACTCACCGGTTCTTCCTACGAGCAGTACTTC
CDR3 protein: CAWSVLTGSSYEQYF

clone size: .
D gene: TRBD2
J gene: TRBJ2-5
V gene: TRBV7-2
CDR3 length: 15
CDR3 DNA: TGTGCCAGCAGCTTAGAAGCGGGGGGCTGGGAGACCCAGTACTTC
CDR3 protein: CASSLEAGGWETQYF

clone size: .
D gene: TRBD1
J gene: TRBJ2-7
V gene: TRBV4-1
CDR3 length: 14
CDR3 DNA: TGCGCCAGCAGCCAAGATAGGGGGCGCGTCGAGCAGTACTTC
CDR3 protein: CASSQDRGRVEQYF

clone size: few
D gene: TRBD1
J gene: TRBJ1-1
V gene: TRBV28
CDR3 length: 14
CDR3 DNA: TGTGCCAGCAGGGAGGGACAGGGGAACACTGAAGCTTTCTTT
CDR3 protein: CASREGQGNTEAFF

clone size: .
D gene: .
J gene: TRBJ1-1
V gene: TRBV7-2
CDR3 length: 13
CDR3 DNA: TGTGCCAGCAGCTTAGGGAGAAACACTGAAGCTTTCTTT
CDR3 protein: CASSLGRNTEAFF

clone size: .
D gene: .
J gene: TRBJ1-2
V gene: TRBV28
CDR3 length: 12
CDR3 DNA: TGTGCCACCCGGGAGGGGTACTATGGCTACACCTTC
CDR3 protein: CATREGYYGYTF

clone size: few
D gene: TRBD2
J gene: TRBJ2-7
V gene: TRBV27
CDR3 length: 15
CDR3 DNA: TGTGCCAGCAGTCCTAGCGGGGCGCTCTCCTACGAGCAGTACTTC
CDR3 protein: CASSPSGALSYEQYF

clone size: .
D gene: TRBD1
J gene: TRBJ2-2
V gene: TRBV28
CDR3 length: 13
CDR3 DNA: TGTGCCACCGGGACAGCGAACACCGGGGAGCTGTTTTTT
CDR3 protein: CATGTANTGELFF

clone size: .
D gene: TRBD1
J gene: TRBJ2-5
V gene: TRBV6-1
CDR3 length: 15
CDR3 DNA: TGTGCCAGCAGTGGGACAGGGGGCATGGGAGAGACCCAGTACTTC
CDR3 protein: CASSGTGGMGETQYF

clone size: few
D gene: TRBD1
J gene: TRBJ2-7
V gene: TRBV2
CDR3 length: 15
CDR3 DNA: TGTGCCAGCAGTGAGGGACAGGGGTATACCTACGAGCAGTACTTC
CDR3 protein: CASSEGQGYTYEQYF

clone size: .
D gene: TRBD1
J gene: TRBJ2-3
V gene: TRBV29-1
CDR3 length: 15
CDR3 DNA: TGCAGCGCCATAGGGGACAGGACGGGCACAGATACGCAGTATTTT
CDR3 protein: CSAIGDRTGTDTQYF

clone size: .
D gene: .
J gene: TRBJ1-2
V gene: TRBV19
CDR3 length: 16
CDR3 DNA: TGTGCCAGTACCCCCGATACCGCGGGAGGAAACTATGGCTACACCTTC
CDR3 protein: CASTPDTAGGNYGYTF